This T cell receptor (beta chain) was captured in a study of T-cell memory formation after mild COVID-19. In the study overall: TCR clusters largely stayed donor specific.

The ends were cut back, 1 base at V and 15 bases at J, with 10 bases in the middle. The CDR3 runs 11 residues. Findings and caveats of the study: CD4+ bias marked clones expanding day 15 to 37, unlike balanced contracting clones. Among CD4+ contracting clones, most were CM and EM, and CD8+ ones EMRA.

From 5'RACE with constant-segment primers came TCR alpha and TCR beta cDNA libraries that carried sample barcodes and UMIs. TCRdb recomputed calls from the 5' RACE reads with MiXCR, one row per CDR3 protein. The table has about 390,000 distinct CDR3 sequences, 20% to 25% seen once; the top ten hold roughly an eighth. On this clonotype itself: Its target is not known.

This receptor was obtained from an adult woman who had mild COVID-19 (a few samples of this study predate the infection). Cell type and time point are not known. The gene calls are TRBV12-3 or TRBV12-4 and TRBJ2-1; no reliable D call. Sequenced material: PBMCs or a T cell subset sorted from them (not recorded which). The CDR3 reads CASSLVKSAFF. In DNA form, the CDR3 reads TGTGCCAGCAGTTTAGTGAAATCCGCGTTCTTC.